This TCR beta chain stems from a study of blood T cell repertoires in COVID-19. At the level of the study: Italy, Spain and the United States were the sources of the convalescent and acute COVID-19 samples.

Repertoires were generated with immunoSEQ multiplex PCR, while TCRdb's copy carries only in-frame clones and drops some. Among roughly 160,000 clones, about 83% were seen once, and the ten largest hold approximately 2.6%. V lost 1 base, J lost 5 bases, and 6 bases stayed unmatched. Germline CDR1 and CDR2: MNHNS and SASEGT. This CDR3 comprises 15 residues. The sample comprised peripheral blood. This clonotype originated in an elderly woman with COVID-19, enrolled during active disease. The rearrangement uses TRBV6-1 and TRBJ2-7; 9 bases agree with TRBD2. In nucleotides, the CDR3 is TGTGCCAGCAGTGAAGGGTATAGCGGGAGCCACGAGCAGTACTTC. It translates to CASSEGYSGSHEQYF.